The entry below gives a single T cell receptor (beta chain) sequence along with its context. Germline V lookup: CDR1 SNHLY, CDR2 FYNNEI. This CDR3 has 15 residues. With V trimmed by 5 bases and J by 7 bases, 12 bases remained unmatched. One entry per CDR3 protein results from TCRdb running MiXCR on the 5' RACE reads. The table has tens of thousands of distinct CDR3 sequences, roughly 25% seen once. Sequencing was done on a sample of naive CD4+ T cells sorted from a lymph node. Subset in this sample: naive CD4+ T cells, CD4+CD45RA+CD25-. The sequence was obtained from a female donor with breast cancer. This rearrangement joins TRBV2 to TRBJ2-7; TRBD1 matches at 9 bases. Written as DNA, the CDR3 is TGTGCCAGCAGTTCCCCGGGACAGGGTCCGGGGGAGCAGTACTTC. Its protein product is CASSSPGQGPGEQYF.